Listed below are T cell receptor beta chains from one sample, sequenced in a study of molecular identifiers for immune sequencing clone quantification. TCRdb passed the PCR reads through MiXCR, listing each CDR3 protein once. The sample lists a few hundred thousand distinct CDR3 sequences, 24% seen once, with 0.65% to 0.75% in the top ten. The sample was naive CD8+ T cells from blood, with Jurkat cell RNA spiked in. All receptors come from a human donor in good health. Some libraries in this study had Jurkat cell RNA spiked in. The CDR3 runs from the conserved cysteine through the conserved F or W. A D gene is named only where the DNA matches it firmly. Only some rows state a clone size, as once, few, many or a class for expanded clones.

many,TRBJ2-3,.,TRBV27,CASSLVKGVDTQYF,TGTGCCAGCAGTTTGGTAAAGGGGGTAGATACGCAGTATTTT
.,TRBJ2-6,TRBD2,TRBV6-2/TRBV6-3,CASSYSRTSGRAPSGANVLTF,TGTGCCAGCAGTTACTCCCGTACTAGCGGGAGGGCCCCATCTGGGGCCAACGTCCTGACTTTC
many,TRBJ2-4,.,TRBV7-9,CASSRGDENIQYF,TGTGCCAGCAGCCGAGGGGACGAAAACATTCAGTACTTC
.,TRBJ1-4,.,TRBV6-2/TRBV6-3,CASSYGPLAGVYTEKLFF,TGTGCCAGCAGTTACGGCCCTTTAGCGGGGGTCTACACTGAAAAACTGTTTTTT
many,TRBJ1-5,.,TRBV6-1,CASSAGYSNQPQHF,TGTGCCAGCAGTGCAGGTTATAGCAATCAGCCCCAGCATTTT
.,TRBJ1-1,.,TRBV4-3,CAGSQEFQPGTEAFF,TGCGCCGGCAGCCAAGAATTTCAGCCGGGCACTGAAGCTTTCTTT
many,TRBJ2-6,TRBD1,TRBV28,CASSLYLGTGHSGANVLTF,TGTGCCAGCAGTTTATATCTAGGGACAGGGCACTCTGGGGCCAACGTCCTGACTTTC
many,TRBJ2-5,TRBD1,TRBV14,CASRLTGTETQYF,TGTGCCAGCAGACTGACAGGGACGGAGACCCAGTACTTC
.,TRBJ2-1,TRBD1,TRBV19,CASTEGTGLSYEQFF,TGTGCCAGTACGGAGGGGACAGGTTTGAGCTATGAGCAGTTCTTC
many,TRBJ1-5,.,TRBV19,CASSHRAAFNQPQHF,TGTGCCAGTAGCCACAGGGCGGCCTTCAATCAGCCCCAGCATTTT
.,TRBJ1-4,TRBD1,TRBV20-1,CSARDRGANEKLFF,TGCAGTGCTAGAGACAGGGGGGCTAATGAAAAACTGTTTTTT
.,TRBJ2-1,.,TRBV19,CASRDRPNNEQFF,TGTGCCAGTAGGGACAGACCTAACAATGAGCAGTTCTTC
few,TRBJ1-5,.,TRBV6-2/TRBV6-3,CASSETLTGRPQHF,TGTGCCAGCAGCGAGACCCTTACAGGGAGGCCCCAGCATTTT
many,TRBJ1-3,.,TRBV4-3,CASSQGTGSGNTIYF,TGCGCCAGCAGCCAAGGCACAGGCTCTGGAAACACCATATATTTT
few,TRBJ1-5,.,TRBV7-9,CASSSLRDQPQHF,TGTGCCAGCAGCTCCTTACGGGATCAGCCCCAGCATTTT
.,TRBJ2-5,.,TRBV7-8,CASSLLARKTQYF,TGTGCCAGCAGCTTACTTGCTCGCAAAACCCAGTACTTC
.,TRBJ2-3,.,TRBV11-3,CASSAGVYATDTQYF,TGTGCCAGCAGCGCCGGGGTATACGCAACAGATACGCAGTATTTT
few,TRBJ2-3,.,TRBV3-1,CASSPITAGDTQYF,TGTGCCAGCAGCCCGATAACCGCGGGAGATACGCAGTATTTT
.,TRBJ1-5,.,TRBV28,CASSARQYITGNSNQPQHF,TGTGCCAGCAGTGCCAGGCAGTATATTACAGGGAATAGCAATCAGCCCCAGCATTTT
.,TRBJ2-3,TRBD2,TRBV11-2,CASSLFSGSTDRQYF,TGTGCCAGCAGCTTATTTAGCGGGAGTACAGATAGGCAGTATTTT
many,TRBJ1-1,.,TRBV12-3/TRBV12-4,CASSLQGSDTEAFF,TGTGCCAGCAGTTTACAGGGATCGGACACTGAAGCTTTCTTT
few,TRBJ2-1,.,TRBV19,CASSEGGSYNEQFF,TGTGCCAGTAGTGAGGGGGGCTCCTACAATGAGCAGTTCTTC
.,TRBJ2-3,.,TRBV12-3/TRBV12-4,CANSLKVRISTDTQYF,TGTGCCAACAGTTTAAAGGTCCGGATTAGCACAGATACGCAGTATTTT
many,TRBJ1-5,.,TRBV28,CASSQDVQPQHF,TGTGCCAGCAGCCAGGACGTTCAGCCCCAGCATTTT
many,TRBJ2-3,.,TRBV5-1,CASSLVAPWDTDTQYF,TGCGCCAGCAGCTTGGTTGCGCCCTGGGACACAGATACGCAGTATTTT
few,TRBJ1-5,TRBD1,TRBV27,CASSVRQGNQPQHF,TGTGCCAGCAGTGTTCGACAGGGGAATCAGCCCCAGCATTTT
few,TRBJ1-1,.,TRBV4-3,CASSQGLNGRTSTEAFF,TGCGCCAGCAGCCAAGGTTTGAATGGACGTACGTCCACTGAAGCTTTCTTT
many,TRBJ2-3,TRBD2,TRBV7-8,CASSPRVAGAASDTQYF,TGTGCCAGCAGCCCCAGGGTAGCGGGGGCCGCCTCGGATACGCAGTATTTT
.,TRBJ2-3,.,TRBV24-1,CDTSDPDGPRTRTDTQYF,TGTGACACCAGTGACCCCGACGGGCCCAGGACTCGCACAGATACGCAGTATTTT
many,TRBJ2-1,TRBD1,TRBV24-1,CATSDPKPTGQEASYNEQFF,TGTGCCACCAGTGATCCAAAACCGACCGGACAGGAGGCCTCCTACAATGAGCAGTTCTTC
.,TRBJ2-5,.,TRBV19,CASSKNDRLQETQYF,TGTGCCAGTAGTAAAAACGACAGATTACAAGAGACCCAGTACTTC
few,TRBJ2-7,TRBD2,TRBV6-5,CASSPHRPSGCF,TGTGCCAGCAGCCCCCACCGCCCTAGCGGGTGTTTC
.,TRBJ2-1,.,TRBV7-6,CASSSILVSYNEQFF,TGTGCCAGCAGCTCGATACTAGTGTCCTACAATGAGCAGTTCTTC
.,TRBJ2-1,TRBD2,TRBV4-3,CASSQVAGVNNEQFF,TGCGCCAGCAGCCAAGTAGCGGGAGTGAACAATGAGCAGTTCTTC
many,TRBJ2-3,.,TRBV5-1,CASSFAGGSYTDTQYF,TGCGCCAGCAGCTTCGCTGGCGGTTCATACACAGATACGCAGTATTTT
.,TRBJ1-1,.,TRBV9,CASSADGQTNTEAFF,TGTGCCAGCAGCGCAGACGGACAGACCAACACTGAAGCTTTCTTT
many,TRBJ1-1,.,TRBV7-9,CASSLADSQEAFF,TGTGCCAGCAGCTTAGCTGACAGTCAGGAAGCTTTCTTT
many,TRBJ1-5,.,TRBV7-9,CASSLGAGSAQPQHF,TGTGCCAGCAGCTTAGGGGCCGGGTCTGCTCAGCCCCAGCATTTT
.,TRBJ1-1,.,TRBV30,CAWSVIQRAVNTEAFF,TGTGCCTGGAGTGTTATTCAAAGGGCCGTGAACACTGAAGCTTTCTTT
many,TRBJ2-3,.,TRBV29-1,CSVVDPWGADTQYF,TGCAGCGTTGTGGATCCTTGGGGTGCAGATACGCAGTATTTT
few,TRBJ1-2,.,TRBV2,CASSESTEVRNYGYTF,TGTGCCAGCAGTGAAAGCACGGAGGTTCGGAACTATGGCTACACCTTC
many,TRBJ2-7,TRBD2,TRBV12-3/TRBV12-4,CASRVGLAKTYEQYF,TGTGCCAGCCGCGTGGGACTAGCGAAGACCTACGAGCAGTACTTC
.,TRBJ2-6,TRBD1,TRBV6-2/TRBV6-3,CASSPQHRDRDPSGANVLTF,TGTGCCAGCAGTCCACAACACCGGGACAGGGACCCCTCTGGGGCCAACGTCCTGACTTTC
few,TRBJ1-5,.,TRBV29-1,CSVGRDGNQPQHF,TGCAGCGTGGGCAGGGATGGCAATCAGCCCCAGCATTTT
many,TRBJ2-7,.,TRBV28,CASSSLMAGGKYF,TGTGCCAGCAGTTCGCTAATGGCAGGCGGGAAGTACTTC
many,TRBJ2-7,TRBD2,TRBV28,CASSYISGTSSSYEQYF,TGTGCCAGCAGCTACATTTCCGGGACTAGCAGCTCCTACGAGCAGTACTTC
few,TRBJ2-3,TRBD2,TRBV27,CATQGLAGSTGTQYF,TGTGCCACCCAGGGCCTAGCGGGGAGCACAGGTACGCAGTATTTT
many,TRBJ1-1,TRBD1,TRBV5-8,CASSLRQGAEAFF,TGTGCCAGCAGCCTACGACAGGGGGCTGAAGCTTTCTTT
many,TRBJ1-2,.,TRBV4-1,CASSQDEGYTF,TGCGCCAGCAGCCAAGATGAGGGCTACACCTTC
many,TRBJ2-7,.,TRBV29-1,CSVEAEYEQYF,TGCAGCGTAGAGGCGGAGTACGAGCAGTACTTC
many,TRBJ2-5,.,TRBV6-5,CASSYQGPGETQYF,TGTGCCAGCAGTTACCAGGGCCCCGGGGAGACCCAGTACTTC
.,TRBJ2-7,TRBD1,TRBV27,CASSTLAGTGSYEQYF,TGTGCCAGCAGTACACTGGCCGGGACAGGGAGCTACGAGCAGTACTTC